This record covers a single T cell receptor (beta chain). Its antigen is as yet unknown. Germline CDR1 reads SGHRS; CDR2 reads YFSETQ. The CDR3 is 17 residues long. V was pared by 4 bases and J by 7 bases, with 26 bases between. This sample was included in a study of T cell responses to AZD1222 COVID-19 vaccine. General observations from the study: Reportedly, close to half of spike-specific TCRs are directed against unmutated variant regions. Mapped onto spike, vaccine-associated CD4 TCRs spanned it and were dominant at 160-218 and 743-854.

Method: immunoSEQ multiplex PCR; TCRdb's copy keeps in-frame clones and lacks some. The sample holds roughly 120,000 clones, roughly 87% seen once. J is TRBJ2-5 and V is TRBV5-1; D possibly corresponds to TRBD1 (6 bases). The sequence was obtained from an adult in good health. Sample: peripheral blood, taken on day 0 of MenACWY control vaccination. CDR3 coding DNA: TGCGCCAGCAGCACTAACAGGGTAGGCGATTTCCGAGGGACCCAGTACTTC. Protein product: CASSTNRVGDFRGTQYF.